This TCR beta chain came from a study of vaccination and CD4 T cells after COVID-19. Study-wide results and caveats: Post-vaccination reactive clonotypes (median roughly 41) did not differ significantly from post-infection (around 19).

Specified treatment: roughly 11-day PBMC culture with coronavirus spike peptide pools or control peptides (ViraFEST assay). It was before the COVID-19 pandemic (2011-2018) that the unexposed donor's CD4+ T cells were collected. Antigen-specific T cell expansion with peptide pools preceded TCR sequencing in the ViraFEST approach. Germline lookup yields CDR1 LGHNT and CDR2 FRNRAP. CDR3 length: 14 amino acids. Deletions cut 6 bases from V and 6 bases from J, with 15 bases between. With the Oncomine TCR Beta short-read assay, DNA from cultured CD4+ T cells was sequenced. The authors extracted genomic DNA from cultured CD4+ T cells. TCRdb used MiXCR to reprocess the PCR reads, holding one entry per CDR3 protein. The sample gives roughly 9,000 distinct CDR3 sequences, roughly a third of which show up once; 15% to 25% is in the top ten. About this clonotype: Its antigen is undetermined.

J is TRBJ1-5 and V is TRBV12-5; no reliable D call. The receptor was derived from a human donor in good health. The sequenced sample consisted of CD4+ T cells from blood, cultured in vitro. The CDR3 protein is CASGSPLTGQPQHF. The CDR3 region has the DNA TGTGCTAGTGGGTCCCCCCTAACCGGTCAGCCCCAGCATTTT.